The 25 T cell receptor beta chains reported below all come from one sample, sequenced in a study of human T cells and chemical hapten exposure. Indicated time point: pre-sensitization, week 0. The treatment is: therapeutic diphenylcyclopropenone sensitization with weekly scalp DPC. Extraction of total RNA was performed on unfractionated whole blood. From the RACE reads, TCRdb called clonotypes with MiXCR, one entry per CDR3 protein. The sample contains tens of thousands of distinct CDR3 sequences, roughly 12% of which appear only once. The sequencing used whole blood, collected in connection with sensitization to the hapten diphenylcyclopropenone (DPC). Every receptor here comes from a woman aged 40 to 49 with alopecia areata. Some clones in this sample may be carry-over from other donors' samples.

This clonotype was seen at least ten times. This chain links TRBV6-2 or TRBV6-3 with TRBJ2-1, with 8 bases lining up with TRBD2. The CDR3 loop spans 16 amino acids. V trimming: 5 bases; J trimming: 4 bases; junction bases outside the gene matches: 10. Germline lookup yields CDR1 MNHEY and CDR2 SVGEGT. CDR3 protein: CASSRAGEKAYNEQFF. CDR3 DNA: TGTGCCAGCAGTCGAGCGGGGGAAAAAGCGTACAATGAGCAGTTCTTC.

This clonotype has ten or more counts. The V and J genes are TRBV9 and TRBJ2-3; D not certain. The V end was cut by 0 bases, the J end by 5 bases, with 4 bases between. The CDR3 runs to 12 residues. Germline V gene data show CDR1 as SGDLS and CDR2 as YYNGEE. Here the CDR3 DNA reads TGTGCCAGCAGCGTAGGGAGAGATACGCAGTATTTT. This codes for CASSVGRDTQYF.

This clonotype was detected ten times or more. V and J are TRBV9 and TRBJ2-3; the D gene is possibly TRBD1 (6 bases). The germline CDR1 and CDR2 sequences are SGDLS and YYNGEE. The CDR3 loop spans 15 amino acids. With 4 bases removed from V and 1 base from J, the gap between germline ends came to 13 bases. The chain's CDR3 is CASSRGQPGTDTQYF. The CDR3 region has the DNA TGTGCCAGCAGCCGTGGACAGCCAGGCACAGATACGCAGTATTTT.

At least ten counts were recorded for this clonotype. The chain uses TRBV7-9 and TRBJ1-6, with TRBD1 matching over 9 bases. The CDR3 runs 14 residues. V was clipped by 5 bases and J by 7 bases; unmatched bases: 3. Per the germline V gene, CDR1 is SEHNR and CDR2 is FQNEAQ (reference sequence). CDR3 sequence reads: CASSLDRGNSPLHF. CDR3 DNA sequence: TGTGCCAGCAGCCTGGACAGGGGAAATTCACCCCTCCACTTT.

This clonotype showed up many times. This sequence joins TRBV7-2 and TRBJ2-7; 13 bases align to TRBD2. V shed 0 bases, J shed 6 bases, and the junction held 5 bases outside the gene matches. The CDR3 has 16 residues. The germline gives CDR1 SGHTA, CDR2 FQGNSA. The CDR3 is CASSLAGLAGSSEQYF. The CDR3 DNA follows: TGTGCCAGCAGCTTAGCGGGACTAGCGGGATCTTCCGAGCAGTACTTC. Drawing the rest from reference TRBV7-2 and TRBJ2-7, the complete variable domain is GAGVSQSPSNKVTEKGKDVELRCDPISGHTALYWYRQSLGQGLEFLIYFQGNSAPDKSGLPSDRFSAERTGGSVSTLTIQRTQQEDSAVYLCASSLAGLAGSSEQYFGPGTRLTVT.

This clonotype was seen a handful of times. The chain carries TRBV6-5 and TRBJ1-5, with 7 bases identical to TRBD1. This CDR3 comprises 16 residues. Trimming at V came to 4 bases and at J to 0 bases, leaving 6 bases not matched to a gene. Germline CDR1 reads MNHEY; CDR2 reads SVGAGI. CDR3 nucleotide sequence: TGTGCCAGCAGTTCTAGGGGGCATCTTAGCAATCAGCCCCAGCATTTT. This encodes CASSSRGHLSNQPQHF.

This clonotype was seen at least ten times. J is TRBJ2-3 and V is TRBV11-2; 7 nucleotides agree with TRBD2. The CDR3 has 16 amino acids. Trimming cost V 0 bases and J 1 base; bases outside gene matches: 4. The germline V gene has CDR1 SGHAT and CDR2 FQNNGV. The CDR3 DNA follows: TGTGCCAGCAGCTTAGATACTGCGGGGGGCACAGATACGCAGTATTTT. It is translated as CASSLDTAGGTDTQYF.

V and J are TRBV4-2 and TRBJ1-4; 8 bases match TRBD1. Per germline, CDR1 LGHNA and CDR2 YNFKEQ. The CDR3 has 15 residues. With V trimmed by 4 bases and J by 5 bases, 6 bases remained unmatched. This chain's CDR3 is CASSPPGQENEKLFF. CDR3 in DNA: TGTGCCAGCAGCCCTCCGGGACAGGAGAATGAAAAACTGTTTTTT.

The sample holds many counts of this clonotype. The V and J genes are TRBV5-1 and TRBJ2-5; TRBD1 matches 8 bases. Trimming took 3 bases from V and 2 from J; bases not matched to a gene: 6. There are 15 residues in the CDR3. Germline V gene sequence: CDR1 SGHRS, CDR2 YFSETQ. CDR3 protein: CASSWAGGRQETQYF. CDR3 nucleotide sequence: TGCGCCAGCAGCTGGGCAGGGGGCAGGCAAGAGACCCAGTACTTC.

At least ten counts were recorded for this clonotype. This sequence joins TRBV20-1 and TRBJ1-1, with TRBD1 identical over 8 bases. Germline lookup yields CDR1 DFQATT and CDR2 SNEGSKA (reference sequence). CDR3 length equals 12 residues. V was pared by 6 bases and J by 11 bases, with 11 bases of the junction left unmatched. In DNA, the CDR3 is TGCAGTGCCAAAAGTCTCGACAGGGGCGCTTTCTTT. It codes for CSAKSLDRGAFF.

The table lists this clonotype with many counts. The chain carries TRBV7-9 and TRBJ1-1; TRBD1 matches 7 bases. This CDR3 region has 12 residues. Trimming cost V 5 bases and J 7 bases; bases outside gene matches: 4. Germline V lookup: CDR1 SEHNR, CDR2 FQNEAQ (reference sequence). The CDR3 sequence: CASSLQGVEAFF. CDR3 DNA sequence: TGTGCCAGCAGCCTCCAGGGGGTTGAAGCTTTCTTT. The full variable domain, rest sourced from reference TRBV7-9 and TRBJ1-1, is DTGVSQNPRHKITKRGQNVTFRCDPISEHNRLYWYRQTLGQGPEFLTYFQNEAQLEKSRLLSDRFSAERPKGSFSTLEIQRTEQGDSAMYLCASSLQGVEAFFGQGTRLTVV.

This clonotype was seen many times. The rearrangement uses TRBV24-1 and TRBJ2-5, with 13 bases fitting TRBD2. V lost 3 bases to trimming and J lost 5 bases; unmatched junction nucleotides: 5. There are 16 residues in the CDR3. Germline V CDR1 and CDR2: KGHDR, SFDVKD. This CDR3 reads CATSDTSGGAYETQYF. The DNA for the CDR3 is TGTGCCACCAGTGATACTAGCGGGGGGGCTTATGAGACCCAGTACTTC.

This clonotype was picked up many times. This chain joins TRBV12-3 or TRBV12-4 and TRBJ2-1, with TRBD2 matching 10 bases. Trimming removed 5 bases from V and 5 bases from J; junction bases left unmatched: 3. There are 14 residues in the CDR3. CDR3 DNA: TGTGCCAGCAGTGCGGGACTAGCGAACAATGAGCAGTTCTTC. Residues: CASSAGLANNEQFF.

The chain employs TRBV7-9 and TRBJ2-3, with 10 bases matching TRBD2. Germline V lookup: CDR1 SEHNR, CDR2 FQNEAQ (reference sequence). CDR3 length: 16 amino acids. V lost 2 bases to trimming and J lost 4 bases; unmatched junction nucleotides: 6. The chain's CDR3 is CASSLFGSGRADTQYF. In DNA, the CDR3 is TGTGCCAGCAGCTTATTCGGAAGCGGGAGGGCAGATACGCAGTATTTT.

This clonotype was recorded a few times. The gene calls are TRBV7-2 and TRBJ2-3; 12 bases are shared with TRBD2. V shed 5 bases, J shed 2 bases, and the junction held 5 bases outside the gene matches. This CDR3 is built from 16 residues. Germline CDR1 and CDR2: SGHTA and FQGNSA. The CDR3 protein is CASSKTSGGFTDTQYF. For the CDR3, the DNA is TGTGCCAGCAGCAAAACTAGCGGGGGGTTCACAGATACGCAGTATTTT.

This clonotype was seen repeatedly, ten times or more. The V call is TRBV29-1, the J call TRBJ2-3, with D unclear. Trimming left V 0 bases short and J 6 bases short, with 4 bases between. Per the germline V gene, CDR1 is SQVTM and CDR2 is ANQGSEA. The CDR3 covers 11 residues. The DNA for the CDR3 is TGCAGCGTTGAAGATCGGGATACGCAGTATTTT. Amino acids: CSVEDRDTQYF.

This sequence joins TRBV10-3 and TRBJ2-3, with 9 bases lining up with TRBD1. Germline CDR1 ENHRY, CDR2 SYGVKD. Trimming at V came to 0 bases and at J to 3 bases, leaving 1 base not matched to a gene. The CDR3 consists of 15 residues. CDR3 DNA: TGTGCCATCAGTGAGTCGGACAGGGGAACAGATACGCAGTATTTT. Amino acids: CAISESDRGTDTQYF.

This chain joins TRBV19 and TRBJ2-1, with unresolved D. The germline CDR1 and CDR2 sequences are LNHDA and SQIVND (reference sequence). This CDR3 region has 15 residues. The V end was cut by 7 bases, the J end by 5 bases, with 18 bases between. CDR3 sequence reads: CASTPLGVQDNEQFF. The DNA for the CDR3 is TGTGCCAGTACCCCCCTCGGTGTTCAGGACAATGAGCAGTTCTTC. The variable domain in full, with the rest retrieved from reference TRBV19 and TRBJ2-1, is DGGITQSPKYLFRKEGQNVTLSCEQNLNHDAMYWYRQDPGQGLRLIYYSQIVNDFQKGDIAEGYSVSREKKESFPLTVTSAQKNPTAFYLCASTPLGVQDNEQFFGPGTRLTVL.

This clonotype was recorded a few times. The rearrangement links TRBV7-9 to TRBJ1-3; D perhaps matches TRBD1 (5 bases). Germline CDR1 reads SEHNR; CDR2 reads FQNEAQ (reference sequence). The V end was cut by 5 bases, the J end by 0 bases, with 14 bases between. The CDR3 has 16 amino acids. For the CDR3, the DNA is TGTGCCAGCAGCCAACCGGGACCATCCTCTGGAAACACCATATATTTT. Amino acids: CASSQPGPSSGNTIYF.

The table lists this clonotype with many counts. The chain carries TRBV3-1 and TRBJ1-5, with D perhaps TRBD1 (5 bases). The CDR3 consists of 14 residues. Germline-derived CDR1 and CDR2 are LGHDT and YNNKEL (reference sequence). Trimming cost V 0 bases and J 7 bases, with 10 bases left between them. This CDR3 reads CASSQEGAAQPQHF. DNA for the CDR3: TGTGCCAGCAGCCAAGAAGGGGCGGCGCAGCCCCAGCATTTT. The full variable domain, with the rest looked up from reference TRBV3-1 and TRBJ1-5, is DTAVSQTPKYLVTQMGNDKSIKCEQNLGHDTMYWYKQDSKKFLKIMFSYNNKELIINETVPNRFSPKSPDKAHLNLHINSLELGDSAVYFCASSQEGAAQPQHFGDGTRLSIL.

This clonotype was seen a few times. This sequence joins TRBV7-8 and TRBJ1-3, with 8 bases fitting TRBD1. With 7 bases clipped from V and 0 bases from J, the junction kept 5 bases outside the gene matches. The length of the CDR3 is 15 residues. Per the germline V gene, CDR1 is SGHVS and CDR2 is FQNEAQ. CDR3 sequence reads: CASKAGTGSGNTIYF. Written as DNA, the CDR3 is TGTGCCAGCAAAGCCGGGACAGGCTCTGGAAACACCATATATTTT.

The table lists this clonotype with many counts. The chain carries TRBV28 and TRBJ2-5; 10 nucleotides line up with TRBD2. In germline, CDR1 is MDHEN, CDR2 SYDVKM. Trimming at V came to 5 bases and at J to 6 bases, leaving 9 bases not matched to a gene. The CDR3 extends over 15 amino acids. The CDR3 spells CASSLKAGGTKTQYF. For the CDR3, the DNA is TGTGCCAGCAGTCTAAAAGCGGGAGGGACGAAGACCCAGTACTTC. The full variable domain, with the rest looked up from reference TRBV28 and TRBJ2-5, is DVKVTQSSRYLVKRTGEKVFLECVQDMDHENMFWYRQDPGLGLRLIYFSYDVKMKEKGDIPEGYSVSREKKERFSLILESASTNQTSMYLCASSLKAGGTKTQYFGPGTRLLVL.

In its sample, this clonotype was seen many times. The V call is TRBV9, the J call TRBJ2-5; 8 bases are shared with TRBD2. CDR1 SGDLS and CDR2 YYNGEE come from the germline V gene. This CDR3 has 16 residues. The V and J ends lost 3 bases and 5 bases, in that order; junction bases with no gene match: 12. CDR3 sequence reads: CASSDEALAGRETQYF. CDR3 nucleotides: TGTGCCAGCAGCGACGAGGCGTTAGCGGGGAGGGAGACCCAGTACTTC.

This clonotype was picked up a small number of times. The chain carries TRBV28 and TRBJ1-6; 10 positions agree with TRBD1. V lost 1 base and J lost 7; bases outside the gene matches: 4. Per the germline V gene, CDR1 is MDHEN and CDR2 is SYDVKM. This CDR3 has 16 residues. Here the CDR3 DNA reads TGTGCCAGCAGTTTATATGGGACAGGGGTAAATTCACCCCTCCACTTT. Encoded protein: CASSLYGTGVNSPLHF.

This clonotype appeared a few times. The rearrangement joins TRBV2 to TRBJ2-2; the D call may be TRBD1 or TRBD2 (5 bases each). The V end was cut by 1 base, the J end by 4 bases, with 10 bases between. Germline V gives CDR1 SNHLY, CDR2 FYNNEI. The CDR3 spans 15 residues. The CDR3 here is CASSEGGAGTGELFF. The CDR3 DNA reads TGTGCCAGCAGTGAAGGGGGCGCGGGCACCGGGGAGCTGTTTTTT.